These 26 T cell receptor beta chains came from one sample sequenced in a study of OX40 agonist ivuxolimab in advanced cancers. Clones were sequenced by immunoSEQ multiplex PCR, and TCRdb holds only the in-frame ones, with some missing. The table shows about 81,000 clones, with about 93% occurring only once. This specimen consisted of CD4+ or CD8+ T cells sorted from blood, obtained in a trial of the OX40 agonist ivuxolimab. The receptors stem from an adult with an advanced solid tumor such as melanoma, head and neck, liver or kidney cancer.

The rearrangement uses TRBV28 and TRBJ1-2; D is undetermined. The CDR3 runs 16 residues. Germline V gene data show CDR1 as MDHEN and CDR2 as SYDVKM. V was trimmed by 5 bases and J by 3 bases, leaving 19 bases between them. The CDR3 nucleotides are TGTGCCAGCAGTCCCGCCGTCGGCGCATTTTACTATGGCTACACCTTC. Its translation is CASSPAVGAFYYGYTF.

CDR3 nucleotide sequence: TGTGCCAGCAGTAGAAACGACAGTTCACACCTTACTAACTATGGCTACACCTTC. The encoded protein is CASSRNDSSHLTNYGYTF. The gene calls are TRBV2 and TRBJ1-2, with D possibly being TRBD1 (5 bases). Trimming removed 5 bases from V and 0 bases from J, with 22 bases in between. Germline CDR1 is SNHLY and CDR2 is FYNNEI. This CDR3 has 18 residues.

The chain employs TRBV27 and TRBJ2-1; TRBD2 aligns across 11 bases. Per the germline V gene, CDR1 is MNHEY and CDR2 is SMNVEV (reference sequence). The CDR3 is made up of 18 amino acids. The J segment lost 6 bases and the V segment lost 2 bases, leaving 12 bases of the junction unmatched. This chain's CDR3 is CASSLISGRAKVGNEQFF. In nucleotides, the CDR3 is TGTGCCAGCAGTTTAATTAGCGGGAGGGCCAAGGTGGGCAATGAGCAGTTCTTC.

The J gene is TRBJ2-7, the V gene TRBV2; D gene ambiguous. The CDR3 totals 12 residues. Between the trimmed V and J ends, which lost 6 bases and 0 bases, there was a span of 6 bases. The germline V gene encodes CDR1 SNHLY and CDR2 FYNNEI. The CDR3 nucleotides read TGTGCCAGCAGCGACGACTCCTACGAGCAGTACTTC. Residues: CASSDDSYEQYF.

The rearrangement uses TRBV6-5 and TRBJ1-1; D call uncertain. Germline V lookup: CDR1 MNHEY, CDR2 SVGAGI. V lost 6 bases and J 1 base, leaving 15 bases between the germline ends. The CDR3 extends over 15 amino acids. In nucleotides, the CDR3 is TGTGCCAGCAGCCACGAGATGATGGGGAACACTGAAGCTTTCTTT. It encodes CASSHEMMGNTEAFF.

The chain joins TRBV7-9 to TRBJ1-3; D gene unclear. Looked up from germline, CDR1 is SEHNR and CDR2 is FQNEAQ (reference sequence). V lost 2 bases and J lost 1, with 9 bases in between. This CDR3 spans 15 amino acids. The chain's CDR3 is CASSLLTDSGNTIYF. CDR3 DNA sequence: TGTGCCAGCAGCTTATTGACGGATTCTGGAAACACCATATATTTT.

This rearrangement joins TRBV5-6 to TRBJ2-5; TRBD2 matches 10 bases. The germline V gene encodes CDR1 SGHDT and CDR2 YYEEEE. V trimming: 2 bases; J trimming: 5 bases; junction bases outside the gene matches: 3. The CDR3 sequence is 14 residues long. CDR3 amino acids: CASSFPSGGETQYF. The DNA of the CDR3 is TGTGCCAGCAGCTTCCCTAGCGGGGGCGAGACCCAGTACTTC.

The gene calls are TRBV4-1 and TRBJ2-7, with a weak D call TRBD1 (5 bases). The ends were cut back, 0 bases at V and 1 base at J, with 13 bases in the middle. The length of the CDR3 is 16 residues. Germline lookup yields CDR1 MGHRA and CDR2 YSYEKL. The CDR3, as DNA: TGCGCCAGCAGCCAAGATGGGGCGTACGCTTCCTACGAGCAGTACTTC. It encodes CASSQDGAYASYEQYF.

The rearrangement uses TRBV29-1 and TRBJ2-1; 7 nucleotides agree with TRBD1. The V segment lost 2 bases and the J segment 7 bases; nucleotides outside the gene matches: 5. Germline loops: CDR1 SQVTM, CDR2 ANQGSEA. This CDR3 region has 13 residues. In DNA, the CDR3 is TGCAGCGTTGAACAGGGGGTATCAAATGAGCAGTTCTTC. Translated, it gives CSVEQGVSNEQFF.

This sequence joins TRBV27 and TRBJ2-3; 8 nucleotides align to TRBD2. The V and J ends lost 4 bases and 4 bases, in that order; junction bases with no gene match: 4. This CDR3 has 14 residues. Looked up from germline, CDR1 is MNHEY and CDR2 is SMNVEV (reference sequence). This chain's CDR3 is CASSSGLAADTQYF. The CDR3 DNA is TGTGCCAGCAGTTCCGGACTAGCAGCAGATACGCAGTATTTT.

This chain links TRBV12-5 with TRBJ1-2; 8 bases line up with TRBD1. Germline-derived CDR1 and CDR2 are LGHNT and FRNRAP. The ends lost 3 bases at V and 0 bases at J; junction bases unmatched: 15. This CDR3 region has 19 residues. The CDR3 DNA sequence: TGTGCTAGTGGTTTCTTCACGGGACAGGTTGACGTTTCTAACTATGGCTACACCTTC. Translated: CASGFFTGQVDVSNYGYTF.

The J gene is TRBJ1-2, the V gene TRBV4-1; D uncertain. CDR3 length equals 15 residues. Germline V lookup: CDR1 MGHRA, CDR2 YSYEKL. Trimming cost V 1 base and J 2 bases, with 11 bases left between them. The CDR3 reads CASSQVGEINYGYTF. CDR3 DNA sequence: TGCGCCAGCAGCCAAGTCGGGGAGATCAACTATGGCTACACCTTC.

This chain connects TRBV7-2 to TRBJ2-3; 7 bases fit TRBD2. After removal of 4 bases from V and 2 bases from J, the junction contained 3 bases not matched to a gene. The CDR3 loop spans 14 amino acids. Looked up from germline, CDR1 is SGHTA and CDR2 is FQGNSA. In DNA form, the CDR3 reads TGTGCCAGCAGCTCGAGCGGGGTCACAGATACGCAGTATTTT. Its protein product is CASSSSGVTDTQYF.

The chain couples TRBV19 to TRBJ1-5; weak D call: TRBD1 (5 bases). The CDR3 spans 15 residues. The ends were cut back, 3 bases at V and 0 bases at J, with 9 bases in the middle. Germline CDR1 reads LNHDA; CDR2 reads SQIVND (reference sequence). The CDR3 sequence is CASSIGGYSNQPQHF. The CDR3 nucleotides read TGTGCCAGTAGTATCGGGGGTTATAGCAATCAGCCCCAGCATTTT.

This clone was detected only once. This chain links TRBV23-1 with TRBJ2-1; 7 positions match TRBD1. TRBV23-1 is an ORF, and what it does is uncertain. The length of the CDR3 is 16 residues. The V segment lost 2 bases and the J segment 4 bases; nucleotides outside the gene matches: 8. The CDR3 spells CASSQPKRDRYNEQFF. Written as DNA, the CDR3 is TGCGCCAGCAGTCAACCGAAACGGGACAGATACAATGAGCAGTTCTTC.

The chain links TRBV7-9 to TRBJ1-4; D is perhaps TRBD1 (5 bases). The V and J ends lost 2 bases and 2 bases respectively, with 12 bases between them. This CDR3 has 16 amino acids. Germline values: CDR1 SEHNR, CDR2 FQNEAQ (reference sequence). The CDR3 loop is CASSLWGEGTNEKLFF. The CDR3 DNA reads as TGTGCCAGCAGCTTATGGGGTGAGGGGACTAATGAAAAACTGTTTTTT.

The chain carries TRBV27 and TRBJ2-3; 11 bases are a match to TRBD2. V dropped 4 bases and J dropped 2; count of bases not matched to a gene: 14. This CDR3 is 19 amino acids long. CDR1 and CDR2 (germline): MNHEY, SMNVEV (reference sequence). The CDR3 region has the DNA TGTGCCAGCAGTTCTCGTCTAGCGGGGGGCCTCCTTCCCACAGATACGCAGTATTTT. Its protein product is CASSSRLAGGLLPTDTQYF.

The rearrangement joins TRBV19 to TRBJ1-1; maybe TRBD1 (5 bases). Germline loops: CDR1 LNHDA, CDR2 SQIVND (reference sequence). Trimming pared 7 bases from V and 13 bases from J, leaving 19 bases between. CDR3 length: 12 residues. The CDR3: CASTVPTGVGFF. CDR3 DNA: TGTGCCAGTACCGTACCGACGGGGGTCGGTTTCTTT.

The CDR3: CASGLRGLLETQYF. CDR3 sequence (DNA): TGTGCCAGTGGACTCAGGGGGCTATTGGAGACCCAGTACTTC. The chain uses TRBV2 and TRBJ2-5, with TRBD1 matching over 8 bases. CDR1 and CDR2 (germline): SNHLY, FYNNEI. Trimming at V came to 9 bases and at J to 5 bases, leaving 11 bases not matched to a gene. This CDR3 comprises 14 residues. The full variable domain, in which reference TRBV2 and TRBJ2-5 provide the parts outside the CDR3, is EPEVTQTPSHQVTQMGQEVILRCVPISNHLYFYWYRQILGQKVEFLVSFYNNEISEKSEIFDDQFSVERPDGSNFTLKIRSTKLEDSAMYFCASGLRGLLETQYFGPGTRLLVL.

In its sample, this clone was seen once. The chain employs TRBV4-3 and TRBJ2-1; 7 nucleotides align to TRBD1. Germline CDR1 and CDR2: LGHNA and YSLEER. The CDR3 totals 14 residues. The V and J ends lost 0 bases and 7 bases, in that order; junction bases with no gene match: 3. CDR3 residues: CASSQESGGNEQFF. The CDR3 DNA is TGCGCCAGCAGCCAAGAATCAGGGGGAAATGAGCAGTTCTTC.

The chain uses TRBV10-2 and TRBJ2-7; D might be TRBD1 or TRBD2, each matching 5 bases. V lost 6 bases to trimming and J lost 0 bases, with 12 bases between them. Germline values: CDR1 WSHSY, CDR2 SAAADI. This CDR3 contains 14 residues. CDR3 loop: CASSPGRISYEQYF. As DNA, the CDR3 is TGCGCCAGCAGCCCGGGACGGATCTCCTACGAGCAGTACTTC.

The chain links TRBV29-1 to TRBJ2-5; weak D call: TRBD1 (7 bases). Near its end, the DNA agrees better with TRBJ2-7, so the J call may be wrong. CDR1 is SQVTM and CDR2 is ANQGSEA in the germline V gene. This CDR3 spans 13 amino acids. CDR3 protein: CSVGGTGAYEQYF. The CDR3 nucleotides are TGCAGCGTGGGGGGTACAGGGGCCTACGAGCAGTACTTC.

The rearrangement joins TRBV7-9 to TRBJ1-1; D is unresolved. Germline values: CDR1 SEHNR, CDR2 FQNEAQ (reference sequence). The CDR3 is 11 residues long. The V gene lost 1 base and the J gene lost 7 bases, with 4 bases spanning the gap. Written as DNA, the CDR3 is TGTGCCAGCAGCTTAGAAGGTGAAGCTTTCTTT. Translating gives CASSLEGEAFF.

This chain connects TRBV13 to TRBJ1-4, with D perhaps TRBD1 (5 bases). This CDR3 has 16 residues. V was cut by 0 bases and J by 6 bases, with 14 bases left in between. CDR1 PRHDT and CDR2 FYEKMQ come from the germline V gene (reference sequence). Here the CDR3 reads CASSLGGGFEYEKLFF. CDR3 nucleotide sequence: TGTGCCAGCAGCTTAGGCGGGGGGTTTGAATATGAAAAACTGTTTTTT.

The V call is TRBV4-1, the J call TRBJ2-7, with 8 bases matching TRBD1. V was pared by 3 bases and J by 2 bases, with 12 bases of the junction left unmatched. This CDR3 contains 17 residues. The germline V gene has CDR1 MGHRA and CDR2 YSYEKL. CDR3 coding DNA: TGCGCCAGCAGCCAGACTGGGAGACAGGGGTTCCCCTACGAGCAGTACTTC. Residues: CASSQTGRQGFPYEQYF.

J is TRBJ1-2 and V is TRBV5-1, with TRBD1 matching 8 bases. The CDR3 extends over 13 amino acids. The germline V gene encodes CDR1 SGHRS and CDR2 YFSETQ. With 2 bases clipped from V and 5 bases from J, the junction kept 2 bases outside the gene matches. The CDR3 DNA sequence: TGCGCCAGCAGCTTCGACAGGGGTTATGGCTACACCTTC. This codes for CASSFDRGYGYTF.